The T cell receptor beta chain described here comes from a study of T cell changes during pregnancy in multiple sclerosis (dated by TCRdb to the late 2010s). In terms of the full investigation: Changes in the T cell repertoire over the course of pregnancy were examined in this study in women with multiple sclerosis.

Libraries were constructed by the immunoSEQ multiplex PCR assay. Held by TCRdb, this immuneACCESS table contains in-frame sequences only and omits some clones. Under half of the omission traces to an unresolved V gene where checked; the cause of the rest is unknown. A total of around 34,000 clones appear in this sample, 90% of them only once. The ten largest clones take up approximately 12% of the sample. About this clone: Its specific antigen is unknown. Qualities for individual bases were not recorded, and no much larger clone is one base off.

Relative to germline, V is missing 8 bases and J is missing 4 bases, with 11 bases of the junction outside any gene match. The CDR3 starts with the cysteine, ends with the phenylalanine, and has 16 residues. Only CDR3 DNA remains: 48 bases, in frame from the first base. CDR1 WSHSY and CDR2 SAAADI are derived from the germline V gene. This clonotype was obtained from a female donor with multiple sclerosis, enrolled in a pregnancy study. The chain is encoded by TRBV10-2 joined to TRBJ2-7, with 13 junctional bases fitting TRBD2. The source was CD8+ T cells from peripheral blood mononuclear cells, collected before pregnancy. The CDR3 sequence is CASRNHGTSGKYEQYF. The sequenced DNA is TGCGCCAGCCGGAACCATGGGACTAGCGGGAAGTACGAGCAGTACTTC.